This T cell receptor (beta chain) came from a study of Tregs in tolerant kidney transplant recipients. Study-wide results and caveats: Biological reproducibility was not directly addressed, but technical replication error appeared minimal.

Of note for this clone: Its specificity is unknown.

V lost 1 base, J lost 7 bases, and 14 bases lay in between. Germline CDR1 is SGHTA and CDR2 is FQGNSA. This CDR3 has 15 amino acids. Assay: immunoSEQ multiplex PCR; the TCRdb copy retains only in-frame clones and omits some. The table lists about 120,000 clones, 92% of them singletons. This chain links TRBV7-2 with TRBJ2-1; D remains ambiguous. The receptor was isolated from a human donor in good health. Sequencing was performed on CD4+ T cells from blood. Here the CDR3 DNA reads TGTGCCAGCAGCTTAGTCGTTAGCCGTACAAATGAGCAGTTCTTC. Its protein is CASSLVVSRTNEQFF.